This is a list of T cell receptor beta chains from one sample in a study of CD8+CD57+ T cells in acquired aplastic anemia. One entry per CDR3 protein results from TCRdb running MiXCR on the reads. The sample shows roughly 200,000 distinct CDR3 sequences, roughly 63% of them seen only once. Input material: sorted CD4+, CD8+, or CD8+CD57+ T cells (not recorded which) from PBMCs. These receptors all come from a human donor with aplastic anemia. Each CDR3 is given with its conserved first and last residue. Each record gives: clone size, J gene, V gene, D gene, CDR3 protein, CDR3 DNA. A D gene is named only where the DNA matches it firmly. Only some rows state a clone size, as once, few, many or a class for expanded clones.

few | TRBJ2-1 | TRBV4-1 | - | CASSHYNEQFF | TGCGCCAGCAGCCACTACAATGAGCAGTTCTTC
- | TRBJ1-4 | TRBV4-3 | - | CASSQGYRENEKLFF | TGCGCCAGCAGCCAAGGTTACAGGGAGAATGAAAAACTGTTTTTT
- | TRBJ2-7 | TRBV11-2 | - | CASSLDLAGSYEQYF | TGTGCCAGCAGCTTAGATCTGGCAGGCTCCTACGAGCAGTACTTC
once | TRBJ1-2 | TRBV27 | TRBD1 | CANSPARTGGGGYTF | TGTGCCAACAGTCCCGCCCGGACAGGGGGAGGGGGCTACACCTTC
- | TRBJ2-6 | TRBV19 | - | CASSMGRPGANVLTF | TGTGCCAGTAGTATGGGACGACCTGGGGCCAACGTCCTGACTTTC
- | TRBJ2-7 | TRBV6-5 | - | CASSYSALVGEQYF | TGTGCCAGCAGTTACTCGGCACTGGTAGGCGAGCAGTACTTC
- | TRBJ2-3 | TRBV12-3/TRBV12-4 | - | CASRRGGGPTDTQYF | TGTGCCAGCAGACGCGGAGGGGGCCCCACAGATACGCAGTATTTT
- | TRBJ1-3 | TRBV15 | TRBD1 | CATSPGGGGSGNTIYF | TGTGCCACCAGCCCAGGGGGCGGGGGCTCTGGAAACACCATATATTTT
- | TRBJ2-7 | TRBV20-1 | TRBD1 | CSARGLGGPGEQYF | TGCAGTGCTAGAGGTTTAGGGGGCCCGGGCGAGCAGTACTTC
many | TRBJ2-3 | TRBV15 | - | CATATTGAYTDTQYF | TGTGCCACCGCCACTACGGGGGCCTACACAGATACGCAGTATTTT
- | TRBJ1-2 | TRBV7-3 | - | CASSFRGGGKGYTF | TGTGCCAGCAGCTTTCGTGGAGGGGGGAAAGGCTACACCTTC